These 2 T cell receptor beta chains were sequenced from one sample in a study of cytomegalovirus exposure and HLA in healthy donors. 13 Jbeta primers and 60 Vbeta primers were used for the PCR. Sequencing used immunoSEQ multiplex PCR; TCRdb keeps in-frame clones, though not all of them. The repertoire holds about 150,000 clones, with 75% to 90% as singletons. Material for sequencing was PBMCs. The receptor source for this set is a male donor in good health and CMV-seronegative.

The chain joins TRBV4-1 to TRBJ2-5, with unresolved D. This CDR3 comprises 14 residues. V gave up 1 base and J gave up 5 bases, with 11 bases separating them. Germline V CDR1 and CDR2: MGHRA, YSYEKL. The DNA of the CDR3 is TGCGCCAGCAGCCAAGGACACCCTCCCGAGACCCAGTACTTC. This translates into CASSQGHPPETQYF.

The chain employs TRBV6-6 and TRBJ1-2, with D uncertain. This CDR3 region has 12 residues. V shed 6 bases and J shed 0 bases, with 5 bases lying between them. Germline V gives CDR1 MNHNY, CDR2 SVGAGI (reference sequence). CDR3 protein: CASRATNYGYTF. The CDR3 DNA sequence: TGTGCCAGCAGGGCAACTAACTATGGCTACACCTTC.